These 2 T cell receptor beta chains were all obtained from the same sample, sequenced in a study of blood T cell repertoires in COVID-19. The repertoire was sequenced with immunoSEQ multiplex PCR; TCRdb's copy has only in-frame clones and lacks some. The sample has 20,000 to 25,000 clones, 80% to 90% seen once; the top ten hold roughly 4%. The sample taken for sequencing was peripheral blood. The receptors derive from a man aged 45 to 65 with active COVID-19.

This chain links TRBV18 with TRBJ2-3; D is uncertain. This CDR3 contains 14 residues. Per the germline V gene, CDR1 is KGHSH and CDR2 is LQKENI. Deletions cut 3 bases from V and 2 bases from J, with 9 bases between. The CDR3 reads CASSPSLFTDTQYF. The CDR3 region has the DNA TGTGCCAGCTCACCTAGCCTATTCACAGATACGCAGTATTTT.

This clone was seen only a few times. The rearrangement uses TRBV27 and TRBJ2-7; possible D gene TRBD2, 7 bases. The CDR3 contains 14 residues. The germline V gene has CDR1 MNHEY and CDR2 SMNVEV (reference sequence). The V and J ends lost 5 bases and 3 bases respectively, with 14 bases between them. The CDR3 loop reads CASSLRGAYYEQYF. The CDR3 DNA reads TGTGCCAGCAGTCTCCGGGGGGCCTACTACGAGCAGTACTTC.